The 10 T cell receptor beta chains listed next were all sequenced from one sample in a study of quantifying T cell responses using KT2 cells. Study-wide context: RNA was reverse transcribed with TCR alpha and beta constant-region primers.

An oligo carrying a UMI was ligated to the cDNA 3' end. The first PCR ran roughly 4 cycles with an equimolar RC1.1 and RC1.2 beta primer mix. TCRdb recomputed calls from the UMI-ligation and nested PCR reads with MiXCR, one row per CDR3 protein. The sample shows roughly 50,000 distinct CDR3 sequences, roughly an eighth of them seen only once. The sequenced material came from PBMCs spiked with cells of the T cell clone KT2. The receptors here all came from a human donor.

This clonotype was counted only a few times. The CDR3 protein is CASRDRGLAEAFF. Written as DNA, the CDR3 is TGTGCCAGCCGGGACAGGGGTTTGGCTGAAGCTTTCTTT. The rearrangement links TRBV2 to TRBJ1-1; 10 nucleotides match TRBD1. V lost 8 bases to trimming and J lost 6 bases; unmatched junction nucleotides: 6. The CDR3 is made up of 13 amino acids. The V gene's germline CDR1 is SNHLY and CDR2 FYNNEI.

This clonotype was counted ten times or more. The J gene is TRBJ2-3, the V gene TRBV13, with TRBD2 matching over 11 bases. CDR3 size: 16 residues. Germline trimming cut 0 bases from V and 3 bases from J; bases unmatched to any gene: 2. Germline V gene lookup returns CDR1 PRHDT and CDR2 FYEKMQ (reference sequence). Written as DNA, the CDR3 is TGTGCCAGCAGCTTAGGGGGACTAGCGGCTACAGATACGCAGTATTTT. Protein: CASSLGGLAATDTQYF.

In this sample, this clonotype turned up a few times. The chain has TRBV20-1 and TRBJ2-5, with 8 bases that match TRBD2. Germline values: CDR1 DFQATT, CDR2 SNEGSKA (reference sequence). The CDR3 is 13 amino acids. V trimming: 5 bases; J trimming: 4 bases; junction bases outside the gene matches: 6. This chain's CDR3 is CSASGGGVETQYF. CDR3 coding DNA: TGCAGTGCTTCCGGGGGGGGGGTAGAGACCCAGTACTTC.

This clonotype was detected many times. The chain recombines TRBV18 with TRBJ2-1; 14 nucleotides agree with TRBD2. The germline gives CDR1 KGHSH, CDR2 LQKENI. The V and J ends lost 4 bases and 7 bases, in that order; junction bases with no gene match: 0. The CDR3 is 14 amino acids. This chain's CDR3 is CASSRTSGRNEQFF. The CDR3 nucleotides are TGTGCCAGCTCACGGACTAGCGGGAGGAATGAGCAGTTCTTC.

The chain is built from TRBV3-1 and TRBJ2-5; TRBD1 matches at 7 bases. CDR3 length equals 12 residues. V shed 0 bases and J 12 bases; nucleotides not matched to a gene: 4. Germline V gene sequence: CDR1 LGHDT, CDR2 YNNKEL (reference sequence). The CDR3, as DNA: TGTGCCAGCAGCCAAGAAGGGACAGCCAAGTACTTC. Amino acids: CASSQEGTAKYF.

The J gene is TRBJ2-1, the V gene TRBV11-2; D is possibly TRBD1 or TRBD2 (5 bases each). This CDR3 is 15 amino acids long. V lost 5 bases and J lost 0, with 11 bases in between. Germline V lookup: CDR1 SGHAT, CDR2 FQNNGV. The CDR3 spells CASSTEGNSYNEQFF. CDR3 sequence (DNA): TGTGCCAGCAGCACTGAGGGGAACTCCTACAATGAGCAGTTCTTC.

This clonotype has just a few counts. The chain employs TRBV2 and TRBJ2-1; TRBD2 is a possible D gene (5 bases). There are 14 residues in the CDR3. The germline CDR1 and CDR2 sequences are SNHLY and FYNNEI. Between the trimmed V and J ends, which lost 8 bases and 4 bases, there was a span of 15 bases. CDR3 sequence (DNA): TGTGCCAGCCAGCGGAGGACGGATTACAATGAGCAGTTCTTC. Its translation is CASQRRTDYNEQFF.

The chain employs TRBV11-3 and TRBJ1-1, with 9 positions matching TRBD1. Germline V lookup: CDR1 SGHNT, CDR2 YENEEA. J lost 4 bases, V lost 5 bases, and 26 bases had no gene match. The CDR3 is made up of 21 amino acids. Here the CDR3 reads CASSPPESGTGTGTGGTEAFF. The CDR3 DNA reads as TGTGCCAGCAGCCCCCCGGAGTCCGGCACCGGGACAGGGACGGGGGGCACTGAAGCTTTCTTT.

This clonotype was observed a few times. This chain uses TRBV2 with TRBJ2-5; D not resolved. CDR1 is SNHLY and CDR2 is FYNNEI in the germline V gene. This CDR3 region has 15 residues. Between the trimmed V and J ends, which lost 0 bases and 10 bases, there was a span of 18 bases. In nucleotides, the CDR3 is TGTGCCAGCAGTGAAGCGCGGACCGACAATAACTACCAGTACTTC. It yields the protein CASSEARTDNNYQYF.

This clonotype was counted many times. The rearrangement joins TRBV11-3 to TRBJ2-4; weak D call: TRBD1 (6 bases). From germline, CDR1 is SGHNT and CDR2 YENEEA. This CDR3 region has 16 residues. V lost 6 bases and J 2 bases, leaving 17 bases between the germline ends. In DNA, the CDR3 is TGTGCCAGCAGACGAGACAGGTCCGGAACCAAAAACATTCAGTACTTC. Its protein product is CASRRDRSGTKNIQYF.